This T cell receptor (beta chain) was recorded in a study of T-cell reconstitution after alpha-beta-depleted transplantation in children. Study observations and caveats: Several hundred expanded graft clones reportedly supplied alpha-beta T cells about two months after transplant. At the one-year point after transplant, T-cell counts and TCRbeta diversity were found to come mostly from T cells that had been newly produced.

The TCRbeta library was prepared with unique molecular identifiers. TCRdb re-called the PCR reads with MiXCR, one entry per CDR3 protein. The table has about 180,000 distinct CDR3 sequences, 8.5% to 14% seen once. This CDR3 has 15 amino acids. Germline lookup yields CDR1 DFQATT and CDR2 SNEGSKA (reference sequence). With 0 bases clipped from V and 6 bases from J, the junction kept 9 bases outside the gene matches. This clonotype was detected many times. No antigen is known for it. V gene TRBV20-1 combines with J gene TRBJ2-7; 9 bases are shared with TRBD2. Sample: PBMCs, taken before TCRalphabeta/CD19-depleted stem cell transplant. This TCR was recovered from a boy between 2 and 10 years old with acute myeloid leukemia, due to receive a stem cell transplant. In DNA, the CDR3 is TGCAGTGCTAGAGATTCGGCTAGCGGGAATGGCGAGCAGTACTTC. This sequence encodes CSARDSASGNGEQYF.